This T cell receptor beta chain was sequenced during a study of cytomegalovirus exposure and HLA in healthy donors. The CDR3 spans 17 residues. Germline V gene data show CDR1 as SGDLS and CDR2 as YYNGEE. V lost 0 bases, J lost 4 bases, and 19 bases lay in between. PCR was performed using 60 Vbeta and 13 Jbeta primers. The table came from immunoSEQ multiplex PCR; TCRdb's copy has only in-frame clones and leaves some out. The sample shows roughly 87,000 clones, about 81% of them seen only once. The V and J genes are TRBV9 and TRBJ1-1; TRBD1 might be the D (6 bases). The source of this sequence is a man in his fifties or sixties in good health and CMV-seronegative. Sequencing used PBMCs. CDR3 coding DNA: TGTGCCAGCAGCGTAGAGACGGGAGGGGAGGGGGTCACTGAAGCTTTCTTT. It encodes CASSVETGGEGVTEAFF.